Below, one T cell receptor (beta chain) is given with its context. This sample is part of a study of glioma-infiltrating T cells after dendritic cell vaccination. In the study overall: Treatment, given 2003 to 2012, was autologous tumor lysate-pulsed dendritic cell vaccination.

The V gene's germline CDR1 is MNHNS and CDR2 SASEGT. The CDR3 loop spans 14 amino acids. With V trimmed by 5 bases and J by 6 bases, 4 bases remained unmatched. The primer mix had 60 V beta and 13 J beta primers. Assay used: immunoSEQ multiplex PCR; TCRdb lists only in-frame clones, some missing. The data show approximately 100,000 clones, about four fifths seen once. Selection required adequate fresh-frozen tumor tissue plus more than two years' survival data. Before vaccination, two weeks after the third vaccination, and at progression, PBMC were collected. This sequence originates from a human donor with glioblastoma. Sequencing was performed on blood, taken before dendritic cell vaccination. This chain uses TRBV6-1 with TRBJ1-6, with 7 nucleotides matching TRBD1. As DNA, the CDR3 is TGTGCCAGCAGTTTGGGACAGCCTAATTCACCCCTCCACTTT. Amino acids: CASSLGQPNSPLHF.